Presented here are 12 T cell receptor beta chains from one specimen sequenced in a study of cytomegalovirus exposure and HLA in healthy donors. 13 Jbeta primers and 60 Vbeta primers were used for the PCR. Libraries were prepared by immunoSEQ multiplex PCR; TCRdb keeps only in-frame clonotypes and omits some of them. Of about 160,000 clones in the sample, around 80% were seen once. The sample consisted of PBMCs. Receptors originate from a man aged 18 to 30 in good health and CMV-seropositive.

As for this clone: The germline gene is not matched at one end of the junction; a read error may be the cause. V usage is TRBV7-9 and J usage is TRBJ1-2, with a weak D call TRBD1 (5 bases). The germline CDR1 and CDR2 sequences are SEHNR and FQNEAQ (reference sequence). The CDR3 runs 15 residues. The CDR3 DNA is TGTTCCAGCACCCCACCCAGGGAGGGAAGGGGAGGCTACACCTTC. This translates into CSSTPPREGRGGYTF. Based on the CDR3 plus reference TRBV7-9 and TRBJ1-2, the full variable domain is DTGVSQNPRHKITKRGQNVTFRCDPISEHNRLYWYRQTLGQGPEFLTYFQNEAQLEKSRLLSDRFSAERPKGSFSTLEIQRTEQGDSAMYLCSSTPPREGRGGYTFGSGTRLTVV.

The sample holds one count of this clone. Germline and junction disagree at one end, which may indicate a read error. The chain couples TRBV7-9 to TRBJ2-7; 7 nucleotides align to TRBD1. The CDR3 extends over 13 amino acids. Germline V gene data show CDR1 as SEHNR and CDR2 as FQNEAQ (reference sequence). The CDR3 loop is CSSRHGTAYEQYF. Here the CDR3 DNA reads TGTTCCAGCAGACACGGGACAGCCTACGAGCAGTACTTC. Based on the CDR3 plus reference TRBV7-9 and TRBJ2-7, the full variable domain is DTGVSQNPRHKITKRGQNVTFRCDPISEHNRLYWYRQTLGQGPEFLTYFQNEAQLEKSRLLSDRFSAERPKGSFSTLEIQRTEQGDSAMYLCSSRHGTAYEQYFGPGTRLTVT.

J is TRBJ2-7 and V is TRBV4-3, with D uncertain. V was clipped by 1 base and J by 3 bases, with 7 bases between them. The CDR3 runs to 13 residues. Germline CDR1 LGHNA, CDR2 YSLEER. CDR3 DNA: TGCGCCAGCAGCCAAGGAGAGTACTACGAGCAGTACTTC. Its protein is CASSQGEYYEQYF.

The J gene is TRBJ2-7, the V gene TRBV5-5, with 8 bases that match TRBD2. The CDR3 covers 16 residues. The trim removed 4 bases at V and 4 bases at J, leaving 13 bases unmatched. Germline V lookup: CDR1 SGHKS, CDR2 YYEKEE (reference sequence). CDR3 DNA sequence: TGTGCCAGCAGCACAACCCGAGTAGCGGGATCTTACGAGCAGTACTTC. Its protein is CASSTTRVAGSYEQYF.

The chain links TRBV19 to TRBJ1-2; weak D call: TRBD1 (5 bases). The CDR3 extends over 12 amino acids. Between the trimmed V and J ends, which lost 3 bases and 4 bases, there was a span of 6 bases. Germline CDR1 is LNHDA and CDR2 is SQIVND (reference sequence). CDR3 protein: CASSIQGYGYTF. DNA for the CDR3: TGTGCCAGTAGTATCCAGGGCTATGGCTACACCTTC.

CDR3 sequence reads: CASGVGGNTEAFF. Written as DNA, the CDR3 is TGTGCCAGCGGGGTGGGGGGGAACACTGAAGCTTTCTTT. The gene calls are TRBV7-3 and TRBJ1-1; D possibly corresponds to TRBD1 (5 bases). V was trimmed by 8 bases and J by 1 base, leaving 11 bases between them. CDR1 is SGHTA and CDR2 is FQGTGA in the germline V gene. The CDR3 sequence is 13 residues long.

The chain links TRBV7-9 to TRBJ2-3, with D perhaps matching TRBD2 (5 bases). There are 16 residues in the CDR3. V was trimmed by 1 base and J by 2 bases, leaving 13 bases between them. CDR1 is SEHNR, CDR2 FQNEAQ, per germline (reference sequence). DNA of the CDR3: TGTGCCAGCAGCTTAGTTATTAGCGACGACACAGATACGCAGTATTTT. Amino acids: CASSLVISDDTDTQYF.

The chain recombines TRBV4-2 with TRBJ1-1, with 10 bases aligning to TRBD1. The CDR3 consists of 18 residues. V dropped 1 base and J dropped 0; count of bases not matched to a gene: 8. Germline V gives CDR1 LGHNA, CDR2 YNFKEQ. The CDR3 sequence is CASSQVGDRGNMNTEAFF. The CDR3 DNA follows: TGTGCCAGCAGCCAAGTCGGGGACAGGGGAAACATGAACACTGAAGCTTTCTTT.

This chain connects TRBV19 to TRBJ1-2; D remains unclear. Per germline, CDR1 LNHDA and CDR2 SQIVND (reference sequence). There are 14 residues in the CDR3. Trimming cost V 3 bases and J 4 bases, with 12 bases left between them. DNA for the CDR3: TGTGCCAGTAGTATGTCGGGAGCATCCTATGGCTACACCTTC. This translates into CASSMSGASYGYTF.

This rearrangement joins TRBV7-9 to TRBJ1-1; D is uncertain. Germline V gene sequence: CDR1 SEHNR, CDR2 FQNEAQ (reference sequence). The V end was cut by 1 base, the J end by 0 bases, with 9 bases between. The CDR3 consists of 15 residues. In DNA form, the CDR3 reads TGTGCCAGCAGCTTAGGGCATATACTGAACACTGAAGCTTTCTTT. This sequence encodes CASSLGHILNTEAFF.

The rearrangement links TRBV4-1 to TRBJ1-4; 9 bases align to TRBD1. Losses at the gene ends were 4 bases for V and 4 bases for J; bases not matched to a gene: 16. The CDR3 totals 19 residues. Looked up from germline, CDR1 is MGHRA and CDR2 is YSYEKL. The CDR3 protein is CASSPLKPGGTGNNEKLFF. The CDR3 DNA reads TGCGCCAGCAGCCCGTTGAAACCGGGTGGGACAGGGAATAATGAAAAACTGTTTTTT.

The CDR3 bases are TGTGCCAGCAGCTTAGTAAACACTGAAGCTTTCTTT. It yields the protein CASSLVNTEAFF. V and J are TRBV7-9 and TRBJ1-1; D remains unclear. The V gene lost 1 base and the J gene lost 2 bases, with 2 bases spanning the gap. CDR3 length equals 12 residues. Germline assignment: CDR1 SEHNR and CDR2 FQNEAQ (reference sequence).